Sequencing of this T cell receptor beta chain was carried out in a study of shared clonotypes between healthy human individuals. About the study: Each donor's CD8 memory used one plate, CD8 naive two, each CD4 subset three. Study results and limitations: Even with large depth, rarefaction showed that sorted-subset sequencing was incomplete.

J lost 3 bases, V lost 3 bases, and 8 bases had no gene match. The CDR3 spans 16 residues. Germline CDR1 SGHRS, CDR2 YFSETQ. This clone appeared a single time. Its antigen remains unknown. Among the donors, all were Caucasian adults who lived in Nashville, Tennessee. Samples underwent the assay at deep level. Libraries were prepared by immunoSEQ multiplex PCR; TCRdb keeps only in-frame clonotypes and omits some of them. The table includes roughly 1,100,000 clones, around 76% detected once. Sequencing was done on a sample of memory CD4+ T cells sorted from blood. Specified subset: CD45RA-negative fraction. This clonotype was sampled from a man younger than 30 in good health. This chain links TRBV5-1 with TRBJ2-3, with TRBD1 matching over 9 bases. CDR3 in DNA: TGCGCCAGCAGCTGGTCCGGGACAGGGTTGACAGATACGCAGTATTTT. Translated, it gives CASSWSGTGLTDTQYF.